Shown below are 12 T cell receptor beta chains from a single sample sequenced in a study of T cell responses to AZD1222 COVID-19 vaccine. Assay: immunoSEQ multiplex PCR; the TCRdb copy retains only in-frame clones and omits some. The top ten hold 4% to 5% of the sample, which has about 120,000 clones, over 75% seen once. The sequenced sample was peripheral blood, obtained 28 days after the second dose of the MenACWY control vaccine. The source is an adult who received the MenACWY meningococcal vaccine as a control.

The rearrangement joins TRBV28 to TRBJ1-1, with D possibly matching TRBD1 (6 bases). The CDR3 totals 16 residues. V was trimmed by 2 bases and J by 2 bases, leaving 15 bases between them. CDR1 and CDR2 (germline): MDHEN, SYDVKM. The CDR3 here is CASSLPSPGDNTEAFF. CDR3 coding DNA: TGTGCCAGCAGTTTACCCTCCCCAGGGGACAACACTGAAGCTTTCTTT.

The chain has TRBV5-5 and TRBJ2-3, with D perhaps TRBD2 (6 bases). V gave up 2 bases and J gave up 3 bases, with 7 bases separating them. Germline loops: CDR1 SGHKS, CDR2 YYEKEE (reference sequence). The CDR3 covers 13 residues. Written as DNA, the CDR3 is TGTGCCAGCAGCTTTGGAGGGACAGATACGCAGTATTTT. It translates to CASSFGGTDTQYF. The variable domain in full, completed from reference TRBV5-5 and TRBJ2-3, reads DAGVTQSPTHLIKTRGQQVTLRCSPISGHKSVSWYQQVLGQGPQFIFQYYEKEERGRGNFPDRFSARQFPNYSSELNVNALLLGDSALYLCASSFGGTDTQYFGPGTRLTVL.

V is TRBV3-1 (or the pseudogene TRBV3-2) and J is TRBJ2-1; D not certain. CDR3 length equals 12 residues. The V gene lost 1 base and the J gene lost 6 bases, with 4 bases spanning the gap. CDR1 LGHDT and CDR2 YNNKEL come from the germline V gene (reference sequence). CDR3 protein: CASSQVSNEQFF. DNA for the CDR3: TGTGCCAGCAGCCAAGTGAGCAATGAGCAGTTCTTC.

The J gene is TRBJ2-5, the V gene TRBV18; D might be TRBD2 (6 bases). Trimming pared 0 bases from V and 1 base from J, leaving 15 bases between. CDR3 size: 17 residues. The germline gives CDR1 KGHSH, CDR2 LQKENI. The CDR3: CASSPPRGSSAQETQYF. The CDR3 region has the DNA TGTGCCAGCTCACCACCACGGGGGTCTAGCGCCCAAGAGACCCAGTACTTC.

This clone was recorded only once. The CDR3 sequence: CASTPASGGFITNEKLFF. The CDR3 DNA reads TGTGCCAGCACCCCTGCGTCAGGGGGCTTTATTACTAATGAAAAACTGTTTTTT. This chain links TRBV11-2 with TRBJ1-4; 8 nucleotides line up with TRBD1. The V gene's germline CDR1 is SGHAT and CDR2 FQNNGV. The CDR3 contains 18 residues. With V trimmed by 7 bases and J by 2 bases, 15 bases remained unmatched.

V and J are TRBV5-1 and TRBJ1-4, with D uncertain. The V end was cut by 4 bases, the J end by 5 bases, with 15 bases between. The CDR3 sequence is 15 residues long. Germline loops: CDR1 SGHRS, CDR2 YFSETQ. The chain's CDR3 is CASSPAARMNEKLFF. As DNA, the CDR3 is TGCGCCAGCAGCCCAGCGGCACGGATGAATGAAAAACTGTTTTTT.

The rearrangement uses TRBV12-5 and TRBJ2-1; 13 bases line up with TRBD2. Germline-derived CDR1 and CDR2 are LGHNT and FRNRAP. V gave up 2 bases and J gave up 5 bases; unmatched junction bases: 9. The CDR3 loop spans 18 amino acids. Here the CDR3 reads CASGLWEGLAGEDNEQFF. As DNA, the CDR3 is TGTGCTAGTGGTTTGTGGGAAGGACTAGCGGGAGAGGACAATGAGCAGTTCTTC.

V usage is TRBV6-2 or TRBV6-3 and J usage is TRBJ2-7; TRBD2 matches 9 bases. The V gene's germline CDR1 is MNHEY and CDR2 SVGEGT. V lost 4 bases, J lost 6 bases, and 7 bases stayed unmatched. The CDR3 loop spans 14 amino acids. The CDR3 is CASSSKRGEFEQYV. CDR3 nucleotide sequence: TGTGCCAGCAGTTCTAAGCGGGGGGAATTCGAGCAGTACGTC.

The chain combines TRBV28 with TRBJ1-2, with TRBD1 identical over 7 bases. The germline CDR1 and CDR2 sequences are MDHEN and SYDVKM. This CDR3 spans 11 amino acids. V lost 10 bases and J lost 7; bases outside the gene matches: 6. The CDR3 region has the DNA TGTGCCACATCCCAGGGGGGTGGCTACACCTTC. Translating it yields CATSQGGGYTF.

This rearrangement joins TRBV9 to TRBJ2-1; no definite D call. Looked up from germline, CDR1 is SGDLS and CDR2 is YYNGEE. CDR3 length: 13 residues. The germline V and J ends were trimmed by 3 bases and 4 bases, with 8 bases remaining between them. CDR3 sequence (DNA): TGTGCCAGCAGCGAACCACCTTACAATGAGCAGTTCTTC. It is translated as CASSEPPYNEQFF.

This clone was seen only once. The chain couples TRBV28 to TRBJ1-4; D unclear. Germline values: CDR1 MDHEN, CDR2 SYDVKM. This CDR3 is built from 12 residues. V was clipped by 2 bases and J by 7 bases, with 5 bases between them. The CDR3: CASSLRSEKLFF. The CDR3 DNA sequence: TGTGCCAGCAGTTTACGTAGTGAAAAACTGTTTTTT. Full variable domain (outside the CDR3, taken from reference TRBV28 and TRBJ1-4): DVKVTQSSRYLVKRTGEKVFLECVQDMDHENMFWYRQDPGLGLRLIYFSYDVKMKEKGDIPEGYSVSREKKERFSLILESASTNQTSMYLCASSLRSEKLFFGSGTQLSVL.

This sequence joins TRBV6-5 and TRBJ2-5, with 7 positions matching TRBD2. The ends lost 4 bases at V and 2 bases at J; junction bases unmatched: 10. The germline CDR1 and CDR2 sequences are MNHEY and SVGAGI. The CDR3 covers 16 residues. For the CDR3, the DNA is TGTGCCAGCAGTTGGGGGGGAGTCCAGGAGCAAGAGACCCAGTACTTC. Translation gives CASSWGGVQEQETQYF.